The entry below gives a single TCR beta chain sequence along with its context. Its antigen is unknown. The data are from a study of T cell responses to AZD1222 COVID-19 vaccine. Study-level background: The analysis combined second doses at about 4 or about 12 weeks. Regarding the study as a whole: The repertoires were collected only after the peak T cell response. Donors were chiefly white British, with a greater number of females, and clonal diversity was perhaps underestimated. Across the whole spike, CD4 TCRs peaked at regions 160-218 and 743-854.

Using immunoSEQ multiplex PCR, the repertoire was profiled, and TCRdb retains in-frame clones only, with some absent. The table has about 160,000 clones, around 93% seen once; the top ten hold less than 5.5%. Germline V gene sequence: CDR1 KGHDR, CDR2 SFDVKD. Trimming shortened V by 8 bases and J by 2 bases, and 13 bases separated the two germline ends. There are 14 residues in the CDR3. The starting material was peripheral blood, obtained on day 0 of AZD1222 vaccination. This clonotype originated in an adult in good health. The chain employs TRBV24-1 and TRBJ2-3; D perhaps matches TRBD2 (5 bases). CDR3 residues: CATTGGLYTDTQYF. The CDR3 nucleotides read TGTGCCACCACAGGCGGGCTATACACAGATACGCAGTATTTT.